This T cell receptor (beta chain) was identified during a study of PD-L1 blockade in urothelial cancer. For the study at large: About 90% of the 29 patients were men with bladder-origin urothelial cancer. Once treatment had started, blood was analyzed at 3 weeks (second dose) and again at 6 weeks. Blood-derived samples held a median around 140,000 T cells.

Germline loops: CDR1 MNHNY, CDR2 SVGAGI (reference sequence). The CDR3 is made up of 15 amino acids. V shed 6 bases and J 2 bases; nucleotides not matched to a gene: 7. Assay used: immunoSEQ multiplex PCR; TCRdb lists only in-frame clones, some missing. Among about 71,000 clones, approximately 91% were seen once, and the ten largest hold 3.4%. Locally advanced or metastatic urothelial carcinoma affected all patients. This clone was seen just once. The V gene is TRBV6-6, the J gene TRBJ1-2; 9 nucleotides match TRBD1. The source of this sequence is a man aged 55-75 years with urothelial cancer. The sequences come from PBMCs, collected around atezolizumab (anti-PD-L1) treatment. The CDR3 nucleotides read TGTGCCAGCAGGCCATCCGGACAGGGGAACTATGGCTACACCTTC. It yields the protein CASRPSGQGNYGYTF.